The 22 T cell receptor beta chains reported below all come from one sample, sequenced in a study of T cell repertoires in cytomegalovirus infection. TCRdb passed the reads through MiXCR, listing each CDR3 protein once. This table holds 490,000 or so distinct CDR3 sequences, around 11% found once. Sequenced material: PBMCs. The receptors derive from a human donor in good health (CMV status not recorded). Some clones in this sample may be carry-over from other donors' samples.

This clonotype was recorded at least ten times. The chain employs TRBV7-9 and TRBJ2-5; D not certain. The V end lost 4 bases, the J end lost 5 bases, and 11 bases lay between the germline ends. Germline V gene lookup returns CDR1 SEHNR and CDR2 FQNEAQ (reference sequence). This CDR3 has 13 amino acids. The chain's CDR3 is CASSSVSEETQYF. The CDR3 DNA sequence: TGTGCCAGCAGCTCCGTATCGGAGGAGACCCAGTACTTC.

This clonotype has more than one count but fewer than ten. The chain has TRBV29-1 and TRBJ2-7, with 8 bases lining up with TRBD2. The CDR3 has 15 amino acids. J was trimmed by 4 bases and V by 1 base; bases with no gene match: 9. Germline lookup yields CDR1 SQVTM and CDR2 ANQGSEA. This chain's CDR3 is CSVEGLETSAYEQYF. CDR3 DNA: TGCAGCGTTGAAGGGTTAGAGACTAGCGCTTACGAGCAGTACTTC.

This clonotype was recorded many times. The chain joins TRBV7-2 to TRBJ2-1; perhaps D is TRBD1 or TRBD2 (7 bases each). This CDR3 region has 16 residues. The V gene's germline CDR1 is SGHTA and CDR2 FQGNSA. V dropped 1 base and J dropped 4 bases, with 14 bases sitting between them. CDR3 DNA: TGTGCCAGCAGCTTAGGCAGGGGGGGGGTATACAATGAGCAGTTCTTC. Translation: CASSLGRGGVYNEQFF.

The rearrangement joins TRBV28 to TRBJ1-1; a possible D gene is TRBD1 (5 bases). The germline V gene encodes CDR1 MDHEN and CDR2 SYDVKM. The CDR3 has 12 residues. Trimming pared 4 bases from V and 6 bases from J, leaving 9 bases between. CDR3 bases: TGTGCCAGCAGTTCTCCCAGGGCTGAAGCTTTCTTT. Residues: CASSSPRAEAFF.

This clonotype came up a few times. V and J are TRBV3-1 and TRBJ1-6; D not resolved. This CDR3 region has 16 residues. From germline, CDR1 is LGHDT and CDR2 YNNKEL (reference sequence). Trimming stripped 0 bases from V and 9 bases from J, with 15 bases between. The CDR3 protein is CASSQDGGVVRSPLHF. The CDR3 nucleotides are TGTGCCAGCAGCCAAGATGGCGGCGTTGTACGTTCACCCCTCCACTTT.

This clonotype was detected a few times. This chain uses TRBV18 with TRBJ1-2, with 8 bases identical to TRBD1. CDR3 length: 15 residues. CDR1 is KGHSH and CDR2 is LQKENI in the germline V gene. J gave up 7 bases and V 5 bases, and 12 bases lay outside the gene matches. The CDR3 nucleotides read TGTGCCAGCTCATCAACAGGGGGGCAAAGGTCTGGCTACACCTTC. Its protein product is CASSSTGGQRSGYTF.

The chain employs TRBV20-1 and TRBJ1-2; TRBD1 matches at 9 bases. The CDR3 length is 13 residues. The V and J ends lost 6 bases and 5 bases, in that order; junction bases with no gene match: 7. Germline-derived CDR1 and CDR2 are DFQATT and SNEGSKA (reference sequence). The CDR3 nucleotides read TGCAGTGCGTCAGAAGGGACAGGGTATGGCTACACCTTC. It yields the protein CSASEGTGYGYTF.

This clonotype has ten or more counts. The rearrangement joins TRBV7-8 to TRBJ2-6, with 11 bases identical to TRBD2. V lost 1 base and J lost 3; bases outside the gene matches: 5. From germline, CDR1 is SGHVS and CDR2 FQNEAQ. This CDR3 has 18 amino acids. CDR3 sequence (DNA): TGTGCCAGCAGCTTAGTGGCACTAGCGGGAGTTGGGGCCAACGTCCTGACTTTC. Its protein product is CASSLVALAGVGANVLTF. The variable domain in full, with the rest retrieved from reference TRBV7-8 and TRBJ2-6, is GAGVSQSPRYKVAKRGQDVALRCDPISGHVSLFWYQQALGQGPEFLTYFQNEAQLDKSGLPSDRFFAERPEGSVSTLKIQRTQQEDSAVYLCASSLVALAGVGANVLTFGAGSRLTVL.

The chain links TRBV20-1 to TRBJ1-4, with D perhaps matching TRBD1 (5 bases). Germline V lookup: CDR1 DFQATT, CDR2 SNEGSKA (reference sequence). V lost 1 base and J 5 bases, leaving 20 bases between the germline ends. This CDR3 spans 17 amino acids. CDR3 sequence reads: CSARAARDPGGNEKLFF. For the CDR3, the DNA is TGCAGTGCTAGAGCTGCCCGGGACCCCGGAGGGAATGAAAAACTGTTTTTT.

This clonotype was counted ten times or more. The chain links TRBV7-2 to TRBJ2-3; tentatively, D is TRBD1 (6 bases). V was shortened by 1 base and J by 3 bases, with 8 bases between the two germline ends. In germline, CDR1 is SGHTA, CDR2 FQGNSA. The CDR3 runs 14 residues. The CDR3 DNA is TGTGCCAGCAGCTTAGACACAGGGACAGATACGCAGTATTTT. Translating it yields CASSLDTGTDTQYF.

This clonotype was detected a few times. V usage is TRBV5-1 and J usage is TRBJ2-2, with D possibly being TRBD2 (6 bases). Germline lookup yields CDR1 SGHRS and CDR2 YFSETQ. V lost 5 bases to trimming and J lost 3 bases, with 14 bases between them. The CDR3 has 15 amino acids. The CDR3 region is CASRLDGGDTGELFF. The CDR3 coding sequence is TGCGCCAGCAGACTGGACGGGGGTGACACCGGGGAGCTGTTTTTT.

This clonotype was found a few times. This chain joins TRBV28 and TRBJ2-3, with 12 bases that match TRBD2. The ends lost 3 bases at V and 3 bases at J; junction bases unmatched: 10. The CDR3 contains 18 residues. Germline CDR1 reads MDHEN; CDR2 reads SYDVKM. The CDR3 here is CASSLPSSGRARTDTQYF. As DNA, the CDR3 is TGTGCCAGCAGTTTGCCCTCTAGCGGGAGGGCCCGGACAGATACGCAGTATTTT.

The V gene is TRBV5-1, the J gene TRBJ2-7; D may be TRBD1 (6 bases). Germline V gene sequence: CDR1 SGHRS, CDR2 YFSETQ. Between the trimmed V and J ends, which lost 4 bases and 5 bases, there was a span of 22 bases. This CDR3 comprises 16 residues. DNA for the CDR3: TGCGCCAGCAGCGTGGTTGGGGGCCCTACCCCTCACGAGCAGTACTTC. Amino acid sequence: CASSVVGGPTPHEQYF.

This clonotype was seen repeatedly, ten times or more. CDR3 sequence reads: CASSLARGETQYF. The CDR3 nucleotides are TGTGCCAGCAGCTTAGCTAGGGGGGAGACCCAGTACTTC. The chain recombines TRBV7-6 with TRBJ2-5, with D tentatively TRBD1 (6 bases). The CDR3 has 13 residues. V lost 0 bases, J lost 5 bases, and 7 bases lay in between. Germline CDR1 SGHVS, CDR2 FNYEAQ.

The rearrangement uses TRBV28 and TRBJ2-2; tentatively, D is TRBD1 (6 bases). Per germline, CDR1 MDHEN and CDR2 SYDVKM. The CDR3 runs to 13 residues. CDR3 in DNA: TGTGGGATAGAACAGGGAAACACCGGGGAGCTGTTTTTT. It encodes CGIEQGNTGELFF.

The V gene is TRBV4-1, the J gene TRBJ1-1, with 10 bases aligning to TRBD1. Germline lookup yields CDR1 MGHRA and CDR2 YSYEKL. This CDR3 is 14 amino acids long. J lost 4 bases, V lost 3 bases, and 2 bases had no gene match. The CDR3, as DNA: TGCGCCAGCAGCCACGACAGGGGGCTCACTGAAGCTTTCTTT. It is translated as CASSHDRGLTEAFF.

In this sample, this clonotype turned up many times. This rearrangement joins TRBV7-9 to TRBJ2-1; tentatively, D is TRBD2 (7 bases). This CDR3 contains 13 residues. Trimming took 3 bases from V and 8 from J, leaving 11 bases between them. CDR1 and CDR2 (germline): SEHNR, FQNEAQ (reference sequence). The CDR3 bases are TGTGCCAGCAGCTTCTCGGGGGGCCATGAGCAGTTCTTC. It codes for CASSFSGGHEQFF.

Many counts were recorded for this clonotype. This CDR3 reads CASSLGGTRWDTQYF. The CDR3 DNA reads as TGTGCCAGCAGCTTAGGGGGGACTAGGTGGGATACGCAGTATTTT. The chain combines TRBV7-2 with TRBJ2-3, with 8 positions matching TRBD2. Germline assignment: CDR1 SGHTA and CDR2 FQGNSA. J gave up 6 bases and V 1 base, and 6 bases lay outside the gene matches. The CDR3 is made up of 15 amino acids.

This clonotype was detected many times. The CDR3 DNA sequence: TGTGCCAGCAGCCCAGATTCTAATGAAAAACTGTTTTTT. This sequence encodes CASSPDSNEKLFF. The rearrangement links TRBV7-9 to TRBJ1-4; D unresolved. Germline V gene sequence: CDR1 SEHNR, CDR2 FQNEAQ (reference sequence). V lost 5 bases to trimming and J lost 3 bases, with 7 bases between them. The CDR3 contains 13 residues.

The table lists this clonotype with a few counts. The J gene is TRBJ1-4, the V gene TRBV23-1; a possible D gene is TRBD1 (5 bases). TRBV23-1 is identified as an open reading frame with a role that is uncertain. The CDR3 totals 16 residues. With 3 bases removed from V and 0 bases from J, the gap between germline ends came to 11 bases. This CDR3 is CASSHYPGTTNEKLFF. The CDR3 DNA reads as TGCGCCAGCAGTCACTATCCAGGGACAACTAATGAAAAACTGTTTTTT.

This clonotype was recorded many times. V and J are TRBV12-5 and TRBJ2-3, with TRBD2 identical over 11 bases. The CDR3 has 18 amino acids. Germline CDR1 reads LGHNT; CDR2 reads FRNRAP. The trim removed 6 bases at V and 3 bases at J, leaving 14 bases unmatched. CDR3 region: CASGRQILLAGETDTQYF. The CDR3 DNA is TGTGCTAGTGGCCGCCAAATCCTACTAGCGGGGGAGACAGATACGCAGTATTTT. Full variable domain (missing parts from reference TRBV12-5 and TRBJ2-3): DARVTQTPRHKVTEMGQEVTMRCQPILGHNTVFWYRQTMMQGLELLAYFRNRAPLDDSGMPKDRFSAEMPDATLATLKIQPSEPRDSAVYFCASGRQILLAGETDTQYFGPGTRLTVL.

In this sample, this clonotype turned up many times. V is TRBV2 and J is TRBJ1-5, with 9 bases that match TRBD1. The V gene's germline CDR1 is SNHLY and CDR2 FYNNEI. Unmatched junction bases numbered 9, after V lost 6 bases and J lost 3 bases. This CDR3 spans 16 amino acids. The CDR3 loop reads CASSTGQGAFNQPQHF. The CDR3 DNA sequence: TGTGCCAGCAGCACGGGACAGGGTGCTTTCAATCAGCCCCAGCATTTT.